This paragraph reports one T cell receptor (beta chain). A junction boundary mismatches the germline segment, possibly from a read error. The CDR3 covers 15 residues. Germline assignment: CDR1 SSHAT and CDR2 FNYEAQ (reference sequence). Measured with immunoSEQ multiplex PCR; TCRdb has only the in-frame clones, and not every one. The table records some 81,000 clones, 65% to 90% of them present only once. The record originates from a study of OX40 agonist ivuxolimab in advanced cancers. The sample was CD4+ or CD8+ T cells sorted from blood, taken in a trial of the OX40 agonist ivuxolimab. This clonotype originated in an adult with an advanced solid tumor such as melanoma, head and neck, liver or kidney cancer. The chain carries TRBV7-7 and TRBJ2-2, with D possibly called TRBD1 or TRBD2 (6 bases each). The CDR3 loop reads CASSLSGADTGELFF. The CDR3, as DNA: TGTGCTAGCAGCTTATCGGGGGCGGACACCGGGGAGCTGTTTTTT.